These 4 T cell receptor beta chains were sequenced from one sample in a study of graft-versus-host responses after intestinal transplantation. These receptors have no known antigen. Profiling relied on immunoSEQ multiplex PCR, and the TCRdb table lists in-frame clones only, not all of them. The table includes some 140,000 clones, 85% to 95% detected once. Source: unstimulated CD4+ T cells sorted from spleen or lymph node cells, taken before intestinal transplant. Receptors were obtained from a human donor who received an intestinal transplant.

CDR3 nucleotide sequence: TGCGCCAGCAGCTTGGGACTTACGGACAGTAAAGAGACCCAGTACTTC. Translating it yields CASSLGLTDSKETQYF. V gene TRBV5-1 combines with J gene TRBJ2-5; maybe TRBD1 (6 bases). Germline CDR1 reads SGHRS; CDR2 reads YFSETQ. V was shortened by 0 bases and J by 3 bases, with 15 bases between the two germline ends. This CDR3 is 16 amino acids long.

CDR3 region: CASRYWVNQPQHF. DNA for the CDR3: TGTGCCAGCAGGTACTGGGTCAATCAGCCCCAGCATTTT. This chain connects TRBV2 to TRBJ1-5; D unresolved. Trimming removed 6 bases from V and 3 bases from J, with 9 bases in between. The germline V gene encodes CDR1 SNHLY and CDR2 FYNNEI. The CDR3 runs 13 residues.

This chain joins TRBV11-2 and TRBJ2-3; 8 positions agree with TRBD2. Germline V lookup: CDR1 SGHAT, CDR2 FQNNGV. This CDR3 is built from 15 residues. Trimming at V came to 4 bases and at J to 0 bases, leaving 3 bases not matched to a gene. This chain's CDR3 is CASSSERGSTDTQYF. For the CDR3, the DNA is TGTGCCAGCAGCTCCGAGCGGGGGAGCACAGATACGCAGTATTTT.

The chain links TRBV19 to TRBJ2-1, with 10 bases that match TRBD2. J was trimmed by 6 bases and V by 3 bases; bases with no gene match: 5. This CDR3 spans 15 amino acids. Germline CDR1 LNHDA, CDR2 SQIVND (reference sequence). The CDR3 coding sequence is TGTGCCAGTAGTATCGAGCGGGGGGGCCTCAATGAGCAGTTCTTC. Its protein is CASSIERGGLNEQFF.